This T cell receptor (beta chain) was captured by sequencing in a study of T cell repertoires in cytomegalovirus infection. Study-wide background: Through public TCR beta signatures, both CMV infection and matching HLA type were indicated.

Points on this clonotype: Its target is not known.

General study points: The study found HLA-C-restricted CMV-specific TCR beta clonotypes dominating the ex vivo response. Summed public TCR beta family frequency identified CMV carriers bearing the relevant HLA.

TCRdb reanalysed the reads using MiXCR and keeps one entry per CDR3 protein. The sample records 510,000 or so distinct CDR3 sequences, approximately 26% being singletons. CDR1 and CDR2 (germline): MNHEY, SVGAGI. V was shortened by 6 bases and J by 5 bases, with 19 bases between the two germline ends. The CDR3 is made up of 15 amino acids. Sequencing used PBMCs. The TCR comes from a human donor in good health (CMV status not recorded). Some clones in this sample may be carry-over from other donors' samples. The chain carries TRBV6-5 and TRBJ1-1; D perhaps matches TRBD1 (5 bases). DNA of the CDR3: TGTGCCAGCAGCACCGGACACTACGGAGGGACTGAAGCTTTCTTT. Amino acid sequence: CASSTGHYGGTEAFF.